Below are 22 T cell receptor beta chains sequenced from a single sample in a study of T cell changes during pregnancy in multiple sclerosis (dated by TCRdb to between 2017 and 2020). Library preparation was by the immunoSEQ multiplex PCR assay. Here the immuneACCESS table is served through TCRdb, limited to in-frame sequences with V and J called. Missing clones are a known gap in these copies; in checked studies unresolved V genes cover under half, and the rest lacks a known reason. The sample table records over 45,000 clones; 75% to 90% of these occur just once. The ten top clones hold 1.5% of the sample. The sequencing here drew on peripheral blood, taken in the first trimester of pregnancy. These receptors originate from a female donor in good health, enrolled as a control in a pregnancy study.

This clone showed up just a few times. The J gene is TRBJ2-6, the V gene TRBV4-1; unclear D gene. Trimming removed 4 bases at V and 1 base at J, with 8 bases between. Germline lookup yields CDR1 MGHRA and CDR2 YSYEKL. This CDR3 is built from 15 residues. CDR3 region: CASSLARSGANVLTF. DNA of the CDR3: TGCGCCAGCAGCCTGGCTAGATCTGGGGCCAACGTCCTGACTTTC.

The rearrangement joins TRBV11-2 to TRBJ2-5, with 12 bases aligning to TRBD2. Trimming cost V 1 base and J 7 bases; bases outside gene matches: 7. The CDR3 runs to 16 residues. Germline CDR1 reads SGHAT; CDR2 reads FQNNGV. The CDR3 is CASSLGLTSGSGTQYF. In DNA, the CDR3 is TGTGCCAGCAGCTTAGGGTTGACTAGCGGGAGTGGGACCCAGTACTTC.

The CDR3, as DNA: TGTGCCAGCGGACAGGGGAACACTGAAGCTTTCTTT. It yields the protein CASGQGNTEAFF. This chain uses TRBV9 with TRBJ1-1, with 8 positions matching TRBD1. The CDR3 spans 12 residues. In germline, CDR1 is SGDLS, CDR2 YYNGEE. Trimming at V came to 7 bases and at J to 1 base, leaving 0 bases not matched to a gene.

The rearrangement joins TRBV19 to TRBJ2-1; TRBD2 matches 11 bases. With 4 bases clipped from V and 3 bases from J, the junction kept 5 bases outside the gene matches. This CDR3 comprises 16 residues. Germline V gives CDR1 LNHDA, CDR2 SQIVND (reference sequence). The chain's CDR3 is CASSNPGTSGYNEQFF. CDR3 bases: TGTGCCAGTAGTAACCCCGGGACTAGCGGCTACAATGAGCAGTTCTTC.

The rearrangement links TRBV15 to TRBJ2-2, with 8 bases identical to TRBD1. This CDR3 contains 18 residues. CDR1 is LNHNV, CDR2 YYDKDF, per germline (reference sequence). Trimming cost V 2 bases and J 5 bases; bases outside gene matches: 13. The CDR3 DNA reads as TGTGCCACCAGCAGAAAGATCGTCCAGGGGGCCGGAACCGGGGAGCTGTTTTTT. It translates to CATSRKIVQGAGTGELFF.

The V gene is TRBV10-3, the J gene TRBJ2-5; perhaps TRBD2 as D (7 bases). CDR3 length: 17 residues. V lost 3 bases and J 4 bases, leaving 21 bases between the germline ends. Looked up from germline, CDR1 is ENHRY and CDR2 is SYGVKD. CDR3 residues: CAISEGGGQGGGETQYF. The CDR3 bases are TGTGCCATCAGTGAAGGGGGGGGGCAGGGAGGAGGAGAGACCCAGTACTTC.

The chain uses TRBV13 and TRBJ2-7; possibly TRBD1 for D (5 bases). V shed 0 bases and J shed 5 bases, with 23 bases lying between them. This CDR3 contains 18 residues. Germline loops: CDR1 PRHDT, CDR2 FYEKMQ (reference sequence). The CDR3 is CASSLGSGWGTIGDEQYF. For the CDR3, the DNA is TGTGCCAGCAGCTTAGGATCGGGCTGGGGCACAATCGGAGACGAGCAGTACTTC. Complete variable domain (other parts from reference TRBV13 and TRBJ2-7): AAGVIQSPRHLIKEKRETATLKCYPIPRHDTVYWYQQGPGQDPQFLISFYEKMQSDKGSIPDRFSAQQFSDYHSELNMSSLELGDSALYFCASSLGSGWGTIGDEQYFGPGTRLTVT.

The V call is TRBV4-1, the J call TRBJ1-1, with D perhaps matching TRBD1 (5 bases). Germline CDR1 is MGHRA and CDR2 is YSYEKL. The CDR3 extends over 12 amino acids. Trimming removed 3 bases from V and 6 bases from J, with 8 bases in between. CDR3 loop: CASSQEGSEAFF. In nucleotides, the CDR3 is TGCGCCAGCAGCCAGGAGGGGTCTGAAGCTTTCTTT.

The chain couples TRBV4-2 to TRBJ2-1; 8 bases line up with TRBD2. The V segment lost 0 bases and the J segment 9 bases; nucleotides outside the gene matches: 13. Germline V gene data show CDR1 as LGHNA and CDR2 as YNFKEQ. This CDR3 has 17 residues. CDR3 residues: CASSQEFTGGESGEQFF. CDR3 in DNA: TGTGCCAGCAGCCAAGAATTCACGGGGGGGGAGTCGGGTGAGCAGTTCTTC.

This chain connects TRBV28 to TRBJ1-4; 8 bases are a match to TRBD1. This CDR3 has 18 residues. Germline V lookup: CDR1 MDHEN, CDR2 SYDVKM. With 5 bases clipped from V and 8 bases from J, the junction kept 19 bases outside the gene matches. The CDR3 DNA reads as TGTGCCAGCAGTACCCGGACAGGGACCGGGGCCTTTACGGAAAAACTGTTTTTT. As protein: CASSTRTGTGAFTEKLFF. The full variable domain, rest sourced from reference TRBV28 and TRBJ1-4, is DVKVTQSSRYLVKRTGEKVFLECVQDMDHENMFWYRQDPGLGLRLIYFSYDVKMKEKGDIPEGYSVSREKKERFSLILESASTNQTSMYLCASSTRTGTGAFTEKLFFGSGTQLSVL.

The J gene is TRBJ1-4, the V gene TRBV5-1; possible D gene TRBD1, 5 bases. Germline V CDR1 and CDR2: SGHRS, YFSETQ. Trimming stripped 0 bases from V and 6 bases from J, with 12 bases between. There are 15 residues in the CDR3. The CDR3, as DNA: TGCGCCAGCAGCTTGGCGGGTGGCAGGGATGAAAAACTGTTTTTT. Its translation: CASSLAGGRDEKLFF.

CDR3 DNA sequence: TGCGCCAGCAGCAACCAACCTAGCGGGGGCACAGATACGCAGTATTTT. Translated: CASSNQPSGGTDTQYF. The J gene is TRBJ2-3, the V gene TRBV5-1, with 9 bases lining up with TRBD2. This CDR3 has 16 amino acids. V shed 4 bases and J 1 base; nucleotides not matched to a gene: 7. CDR1 is SGHRS and CDR2 is YFSETQ in the germline V gene.

As DNA, the CDR3 is TGCGCCAGCAGCGTTGGGGGGGTAAACAATGAGCAGTTCTTC. Translating it yields CASSVGGVNNEQFF. V and J are TRBV5-1 and TRBJ2-1, with 7 bases identical to TRBD2. Germline-derived CDR1 and CDR2 are SGHRS and YFSETQ. The trim removed 4 bases at V and 5 bases at J, leaving 6 bases unmatched. This CDR3 region has 14 residues.

V is TRBV6-5 and J is TRBJ1-2; D is undetermined. This CDR3 is built from 12 residues. Germline V lookup: CDR1 MNHEY, CDR2 SVGAGI. Trimming cost V 5 bases and J 8 bases, with 12 bases left between them. The CDR3 nucleotides are TGTGCCAGCAGTGAGCGGAGTGGCGGCTACACCTTC. It codes for CASSERSGGYTF.

The V and J genes are TRBV28 and TRBJ1-5; no reliable D call. Trimming removed 3 bases at V and 5 bases at J, with 14 bases between. This CDR3 has 15 amino acids. Germline V CDR1 and CDR2: MDHEN, SYDVKM. The CDR3 spells CASSFRREPYQPQHF. CDR3 sequence (DNA): TGTGCCAGCAGTTTTAGGAGGGAGCCTTATCAGCCCCAGCATTTT.

The V and J genes are TRBV10-3 and TRBJ1-2; maybe TRBD1 (5 bases). V was clipped by 4 bases and J by 6 bases, with 18 bases between them. CDR1 and CDR2 (germline): ENHRY, SYGVKD. This CDR3 contains 15 residues. The DNA of the CDR3 is TGTGCCATCAGTGCACTGGGACTGGACCGGAATGGCTACACCTTC. Protein: CAISALGLDRNGYTF.

The chain combines TRBV10-3 with TRBJ1-1; 7 bases fit TRBD1. The CDR3 spans 14 residues. Trimming removed 5 bases from V and 2 bases from J; junction bases left unmatched: 5. Germline values: CDR1 ENHRY, CDR2 SYGVKD. The chain's CDR3 is CAISWTGGNTEAFF. The CDR3 DNA sequence: TGTGCCATCAGTTGGACAGGAGGTAACACTGAAGCTTTCTTT.

This chain links TRBV7-3 with TRBJ2-3, with 11 positions matching TRBD2. V lost 0 bases, J lost 10 bases, and 0 bases stayed unmatched. CDR3 length: 13 residues. Looked up from germline, CDR1 is SGHTA and CDR2 is FQGTGA. The CDR3 DNA reads TGTGCCAGCAGCTTAACTAGCGGGAGGGCGCAGTATTTT. Protein product: CASSLTSGRAQYF.

The V and J genes are TRBV4-2 and TRBJ2-3; TRBD2 matches 7 bases. The CDR3 totals 14 residues. Trimming removed 1 base from V and 4 bases from J; junction bases left unmatched: 2. The germline CDR1 and CDR2 sequences are LGHNA and YNFKEQ. The CDR3 reads CASSQAGGPDTQYF. DNA for the CDR3: TGTGCCAGCAGCCAAGCGGGAGGTCCAGATACGCAGTATTTT.

J is TRBJ2-1 and V is TRBV9, with D possibly being TRBD1 (5 bases). V was trimmed by 3 bases and J by 0 bases, leaving 10 bases between them. Germline V lookup: CDR1 SGDLS, CDR2 YYNGEE. CDR3 size: 15 residues. Here the CDR3 reads CASSEGSSSYNEQFF. In DNA, the CDR3 is TGTGCCAGCAGCGAGGGGTCGAGCTCCTACAATGAGCAGTTCTTC.

The rearrangement uses TRBV11-2 and TRBJ1-6; 8 nucleotides match TRBD1. CDR3 size: 16 residues. Germline values: CDR1 SGHAT, CDR2 FQNNGV. With V trimmed by 3 bases and J by 0 bases, 1 base remained unmatched. The CDR3 sequence is CASSLDRVSYNSPLHF. The CDR3 nucleotides read TGTGCCAGCAGCTTGGACAGGGTCTCCTATAATTCACCCCTCCACTTT.

The chain recombines TRBV5-1 with TRBJ2-3; 7 bases line up with TRBD1. The CDR3 extends over 15 amino acids. With V trimmed by 4 bases and J by 0 bases, 5 bases remained unmatched. Germline V gene sequence: CDR1 SGHRS, CDR2 YFSETQ. The CDR3, as DNA: TGCGCCAGCAGCCCGCCGACAGGGAGCACAGATACGCAGTATTTT. Amino acid sequence: CASSPPTGSTDTQYF.